The following is a TCR beta chain sequence with its context. The data were taken from a study of beta chain features in type 1 diabetes. CDR3 length: 13 residues. V was shortened by 1 base and J by 8 bases, with 11 bases between the two germline ends. Germline-derived CDR1 and CDR2 are SGHDT and YYEEEE. The whole isolated RNA underwent reverse transcription, so sequencing captured expressed TCRB transcripts. The data were produced by immunoSEQ multiplex PCR, yet TCRdb's version contains in-frame clones alone and is incomplete. The table includes fewer than 350,000 clones, 8% detected once. Sequenced input: central memory CD4+ T cells from blood. V and J are TRBV5-6 and TRBJ2-3; D unclear. The clonotype comes from a woman aged 18-29 years in good health. CDR3 bases: TGTGCCAGCAGCTTGCAGTGGACGGGTACGCAGTATTTT. The encoded protein is CASSLQWTGTQYF.